Here is one T cell receptor beta chain with its context. Its antigen is not yet known. Base quality data are lacking; no much larger clone is found one base away. Between the V and J ends, shortened by 4 bases and 4 bases respectively, the junction contains 4 bases. Taken from the germline V gene (reference sequence), the CDR1 and CDR2 loops are DFQATT and SNEGSKA. The CDR3 covers 10 residues, taking in both the cysteine and the phenylalanine. Of all the DNA, just the CDR3 is kept, 30 bases in frame from base 1. The sample originates from a study of T cell responses to AZD1222 COVID-19 vaccine (dated by TCRdb to about 2021). As for the study more broadly: AZD1222 recipients with second doses at about 4 weeks or about 12 weeks were pooled, because spike-specific TCR depth and breadth did not differ between schedules. Trial participants were enrolled by age into 18-55, 56-69 and 70-plus year subgroups, with around 150, 28 and 57 TCR-sequenced participants respectively. A total of more than 230 trial participants underwent TCR sequencing, of whom 207 had received two doses of AZD1222 and around 25 had received two doses of the MenACWY control vaccine. Findings and caveats that apply to the study as a whole: Nearly half of unique spike-specific TCRs reportedly recognized epitopes outside regions mutated in the B.1.351 and B.1.1.7 variants. Only six or seven AZD1222 recipients were SARS-CoV-2 seropositive at baseline, limiting conclusions about previously exposed vaccinees. The vaccine-associated CD4 TCRs covered the entire spike protein, and the dominant responses fell in regions 160-218 and 743-854. Because no samples from the day 14 peak response were available, repertoires could be characterized only after the peak T cell response. In the small 56-69-year group, the increase in depth fell short of significance, most likely because of low power. Participants were mostly white British, with more females than males. The authors suggested clonal diversity may have been underestimated. Spike-specific TCR breadth and depth rose significantly after two AZD1222 doses compared with day 0 and with MenACWY recipients.

The time point label for this specimen denotes: baseline before first vaccination. Samples from vaccinated people were obtained from the UK trials COV001 and COV002, which included a single-blind randomized controlled phase 2/3 trial of AZD1222 (ChAdOx1 nCoV-19) in healthy adults. For TCRbeta chain sequencing, PBMC samples from trial participants were taken at day 0 and at day 28 after the second dose. The CDR3 regions of human TCRbeta chains were analyzed by immunosequencing. Turning to the authors' computational methods: Repertoire TCRs were checked for matches against a reference library of SARS-CoV-2-specific TCRs that had been generated using the MIRA antigen-specificity platform. Breadth was defined as the fraction of unique TCRs that were SARS-CoV-2-associated. Depth was defined as the fraction of total T cells that were SARS-CoV-2-associated. Using the MIRA data, each spike-specific TCR was mapped to the spike region that the TCR reacts to and placed in a CD4 or CD8 class. Log10-transformed breadth and depth values were compared by one-way ANOVA with Sidak's multiple comparisons tests. The clones in this table, taken by TCRdb from immuneACCESS, are in-frame only. Not every clone is retained; where verified, under half of the shortfall comes from an unresolved V gene, and the cause of the rest is unknown. V, J and clone size were drawn from that table, and D and trimming were deduced from the DNA. Recorded for this sample are about 170,000 clones; around 91% of them occurred a single time. Roughly 6.9% of the sample lies in the top ten.

Rearrangement joined TRBV20-1 to TRBJ2-5; there is no confident call for the D gene. This sample comprised peripheral blood, obtained on day 0 of AZD1222 vaccination. This clonotype was obtained from an adult in good health. The bases read TGCAGTGCTACTCGAGAGACCCAGTACTTC. This yields the protein CSATRETQYF.